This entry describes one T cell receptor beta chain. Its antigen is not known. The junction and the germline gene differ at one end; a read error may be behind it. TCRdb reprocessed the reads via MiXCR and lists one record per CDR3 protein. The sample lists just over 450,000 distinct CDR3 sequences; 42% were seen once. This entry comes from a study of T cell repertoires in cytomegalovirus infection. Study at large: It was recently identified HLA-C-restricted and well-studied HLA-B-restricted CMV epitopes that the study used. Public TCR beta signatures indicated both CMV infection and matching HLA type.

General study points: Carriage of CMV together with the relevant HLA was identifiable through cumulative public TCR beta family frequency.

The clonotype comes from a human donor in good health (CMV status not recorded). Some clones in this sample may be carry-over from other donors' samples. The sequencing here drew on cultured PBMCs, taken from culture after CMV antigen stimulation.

The DNA for the CDR3 is TGTGCCCGCCCCCCCGATAGGGGTGGGCAGCCCCAGCCTTTT. It is translated as CARPPDRGGQPQPF. The chain has TRBV7-2 and TRBJ1-5, with D perhaps matching TRBD1 (5 bases). Germline V gene sequence: CDR1 SGHTA, CDR2 FQGNSA. CDR3 size: 14 residues.